This TCR beta chain was captured by sequencing in a study of low-dose radiotherapy and immunotherapy resistance in tumors. There are many counts of this clonotype. Noted time point: before trial treatment. Alpha and beta chains were covered, as first-strand cDNA relied on TRAV- and TRBV-specific primers. With a constant-region primer and a V-primer adapter, TCRs were subjected to about 20 PCR cycles of amplification. TCRdb processed the reads anew with MiXCR; each CDR3 protein has one entry. The profile shows about 64,000 distinct CDR3 sequences, around a quarter of them singletons. Trimming shortened V by 4 bases and J by 0 bases, and 3 bases separated the two germline ends. Germline lookup yields CDR1 SGHVS and CDR2 FQNEAQ. The CDR3 contains 13 residues.

The chain combines TRBV7-8 with TRBJ2-2; D unresolved. The clonotype originates from a male donor with rectosigmoid adenocarcinoma. The sequencing here drew on PBMCs, taken before treatment. CDR3 region: CASSYTNTGELFF. In DNA, the CDR3 is TGTGCCAGCAGCTACACGAACACCGGGGAGCTGTTTTTT.